Listed here are 22 T cell receptor beta chains from one sample, sequenced in a study of blood T cells in healthy people across ages. For the second PCR, which ran for about 7 to 11 cycles, a sample-barcoded 5' primer and a J-beta primer mix were used. TCRdb independently ran MiXCR on the 5' RACE reads; one entry per CDR3 protein. The sample lists 450,000 to 700,000 distinct CDR3 sequences, 27% occurring once. The sequencing sample was made of blood. Receptor source: a woman in her 70s in good health.

This clonotype has ten or more counts. The chain carries TRBV10-3 and TRBJ1-4, with D possibly TRBD1 on 5 matching bases. The CDR3 consists of 15 residues. Looked up from germline, CDR1 is ENHRY and CDR2 is SYGVKD. V gave up 8 bases and J gave up 10 bases, with 23 bases separating them. In DNA form, the CDR3 reads TGTGCCATCTCGGGAGACAGTCGGTCGTATGGAAAACTGTTTTTT. Translation: CAISGDSRSYGKLFF.

V is TRBV5-1 and J is TRBJ2-7; TRBD1 aligns across 8 bases. Germline CDR1 is SGHRS and CDR2 is YFSETQ. The CDR3 spans 15 residues. V was clipped by 2 bases and J by 3 bases; unmatched bases: 7. CDR3 sequence: CASSFGQGSFYEQYF. The DNA for the CDR3 is TGCGCCAGCAGCTTCGGACAGGGTTCCTTCTACGAGCAGTACTTC.

The chain carries TRBV18 and TRBJ2-7; 7 bases are a match to TRBD1. The CDR3 is made up of 15 amino acids. The germline gives CDR1 KGHSH, CDR2 LQKENI. V was pared by 1 base and J by 2 bases, with 5 bases of the junction left unmatched. CDR3 sequence: CASSPLGQRTYEQYF. In nucleotides, the CDR3 is TGTGCCAGCTCACCACTGGGACAGCGAACCTACGAGCAGTACTTC.

The chain joins TRBV7-9 to TRBJ1-1; D is perhaps TRBD1 (5 bases). This CDR3 is 14 amino acids long. Germline lookup yields CDR1 SEHNR and CDR2 FQNEAQ (reference sequence). V shed 7 bases and J shed 11 bases, with 23 bases lying between them. CDR3 amino acids: CASIFVVSGSGAFF. The CDR3 DNA sequence: TGTGCCAGCATCTTCGTGGTTTCAGGGTCGGGGGCTTTCTTT.

As for this clonotype: A junction end diverges from the germline sequence, so it may reflect a read error. CDR3 nucleotide sequence: TGTGCCAGCTCCCCACAGGGGATTAGCAATCAGCCCCAGCATTTT. Its translation: CASSPQGISNQPQHF. The rearrangement joins TRBV18 to TRBJ1-5, with 7 bases matching TRBD1. The CDR3 is 15 residues long. Germline CDR1 and CDR2: KGHSH and LQKENI.

The chain carries TRBV5-1 and TRBJ2-7; 9 nucleotides agree with TRBD2. The CDR3 has 16 amino acids. V was clipped by 1 base and J by 2 bases; unmatched bases: 7. Germline V gives CDR1 SGHRS, CDR2 YFSETQ. The CDR3 protein is CASSLPGLAQTYEQYF. The CDR3 region has the DNA TGCGCCAGCAGCTTGCCCGGACTAGCGCAAACCTACGAGCAGTACTTC.

This clonotype was seen ten or more times. The rearrangement uses TRBV20-1 and TRBJ2-5; maybe TRBD2 (6 bases). Germline CDR1 and CDR2: DFQATT and SNEGSKA (reference sequence). The CDR3 has 15 residues. Trimming shortened V by 1 base and J by 5 bases, and 17 bases separated the two germline ends. In nucleotides, the CDR3 is TGCAGTGCTAGAGCGGGACTGGAGTTTCGGGAGACCCAGTACTTC. Translation: CSARAGLEFRETQYF.

The V call is TRBV18, the J call TRBJ1-4, with D uncertain. CDR3 length: 14 residues. V lost 2 bases to trimming and J lost 0 bases, with 4 bases between them. The V gene's germline CDR1 is KGHSH and CDR2 LQKENI. CDR3 in DNA: TGTGCCAGCTCACCAATTGCAACTAATGAAAAACTGTTTTTT. Protein product: CASSPIATNEKLFF.

This clonotype appeared a few times. The chain employs TRBV5-1 and TRBJ2-7; D possibly corresponds to TRBD1 (5 bases). The V gene's germline CDR1 is SGHRS and CDR2 YFSETQ. V dropped 1 base and J dropped 5 bases, with 25 bases sitting between them. This CDR3 contains 18 residues. CDR3 loop: CASSLLGPTQASRNEQYF. The CDR3 nucleotides read TGCGCCAGCAGCTTGTTAGGACCTACACAGGCATCACGCAACGAGCAGTACTTC. The variable domain in full, with the rest retrieved from reference TRBV5-1 and TRBJ2-7, is KAGVTQTPRYLIKTRGQQVTLSCSPISGHRSVSWYQQTPGQGLQFLFEYFSETQRNKGNFPGRFSGRQFSNSRSEMNVSTLELGDSALYLCASSLLGPTQASRNEQYFGPGTRLTVT.

This clonotype was counted only a few times. One junction end disagrees with the germline gene, perhaps due to a read error. The V call is TRBV20-1, the J call TRBJ1-5; D remains unclear. This CDR3 spans 12 amino acids. CDR1 and CDR2 (germline): DFQATT, SNEGSKA (reference sequence). As DNA, the CDR3 is TGCAGTGCCCGACATAGCAATCAGCCCCAACATTTT. Protein sequence: CSARHSNQPQHF.

This clonotype has more than one count but fewer than ten. CDR3 loop: CATQSGGLNNEQFF. The DNA of the CDR3 is TGTGCCACTCAAAGCGGGGGCCTTAACAATGAGCAGTTCTTC. The gene calls are TRBV27 and TRBJ2-1, with 8 bases matching TRBD2. J was trimmed by 5 bases and V by 10 bases; bases with no gene match: 10. Germline CDR1 reads MNHEY; CDR2 reads SMNVEV (reference sequence). This CDR3 region has 14 residues.

The chain carries TRBV7-8 and TRBJ2-5; weak D call: TRBD2 (5 bases). The J call may be incorrect, as the DNA end agrees better with TRBJ2-1. CDR1 is SGHVS, CDR2 FQNEAQ, per germline. The CDR3 is 15 amino acids. CDR3 residues: CASSSHVREGNEQFF. The CDR3, as DNA: TGTGCCAGCAGCTCCCACGTTCGGGAAGGGAATGAGCAGTTCTTC.

J is TRBJ2-5 and V is TRBV20-1; D is perhaps TRBD1 or TRBD2 (7 bases each). The CDR3 contains 15 residues. V was shortened by 3 bases and J by 7 bases, with 21 bases between the two germline ends. Germline V gene data show CDR1 as DFQATT and CDR2 as SNEGSKA (reference sequence). The CDR3 DNA is TGCAGTGCTAGTTCCATTACGGCCAGGGGGGGGACCCAGTACTTC. Translated, it gives CSASSITARGGTQYF.

In this sample, this clonotype turned up a few times. The V and J genes are TRBV5-1 and TRBJ2-7; tentative D call: TRBD1 (6 bases). The CDR3 is made up of 15 amino acids. Germline CDR1 and CDR2: SGHRS and YFSETQ. Trimming took 1 base from V and 4 from J, leaving 15 bases between them. The CDR3, as DNA: TGCGCCAGCAGCTTGTTATCAGGGGTTTCGTACGAGCAGTACTTC. It translates to CASSLLSGVSYEQYF.

The V call is TRBV7-2, the J call TRBJ1-1; D unclear. The V gene lost 1 base and the J gene lost 0 bases, with 9 bases spanning the gap. The CDR3 sequence is 15 residues long. Germline lookup yields CDR1 SGHTA and CDR2 FQGNSA. CDR3 DNA: TGTGCCAGCAGCTTAGAAGGTCAAGTGAACACTGAAGCTTTCTTT. Translation: CASSLEGQVNTEAFF.

The CDR3 here is CASSLARTGSADTQYF. The CDR3 DNA follows: TGTGCCAGCAGTTTAGCGAGGACAGGGTCGGCAGATACGCAGTATTTT. The chain carries TRBV12-3 or TRBV12-4 and TRBJ2-3, with 8 bases that match TRBD1. V dropped 0 bases and J dropped 4; count of bases not matched to a gene: 6. The CDR3 loop spans 16 amino acids.

The rearrangement links TRBV6-6 to TRBJ1-1; 7 bases are a match to TRBD1. Germline CDR1 and CDR2: MNHNY and SVGAGI (reference sequence). This CDR3 spans 13 amino acids. The V and J ends lost 7 bases and 8 bases, in that order; junction bases with no gene match: 10. In DNA form, the CDR3 reads TGTGCCAGCAACATAGGGGGCTCCGGGGAAGCTTTCTTT. Translation: CASNIGGSGEAFF.

V is TRBV13 and J is TRBJ2-7; D unclear. V was clipped by 8 bases and J by 2 bases, with 16 bases between them. In germline, CDR1 is PRHDT, CDR2 FYEKMQ (reference sequence). The CDR3 is 14 residues long. The CDR3 DNA is TGTGCCAGCTCCCGGGCGAGTATAACCTACGAGCAGTACTTC. This encodes CASSRASITYEQYF.

This rearrangement joins TRBV2 to TRBJ1-4, with D unclear. The ends were cut back, 6 bases at V and 1 base at J, with 12 bases in the middle. Germline V gene data show CDR1 as SNHLY and CDR2 as FYNNEI. The CDR3 covers 15 residues. The CDR3 protein is CASRKDGLTNEKLFF. CDR3 bases: TGTGCCAGCAGGAAAGACGGTCTAACTAATGAAAAACTGTTTTTT.

This chain connects TRBV6-1 to TRBJ2-3; 11 bases map to TRBD2. The CDR3 has 16 residues. CDR1 is MNHNS, CDR2 SASEGT, per germline. The ends lost 3 bases at V and 1 base at J; junction bases unmatched: 3. The CDR3 reads CASSDSGGAGTDTQYF. CDR3 nucleotide sequence: TGTGCCAGCAGTGATAGCGGGGGGGCTGGCACAGATACGCAGTATTTT.

The chain couples TRBV6-5 to TRBJ2-7; 7 nucleotides align to TRBD1. The CDR3 has 14 amino acids. The germline V gene encodes CDR1 MNHEY and CDR2 SVGAGI. Trimming cost V 4 bases and J 6 bases; bases outside gene matches: 9. This CDR3 reads CASSFNPDRVEQYF. The CDR3, as DNA: TGTGCCAGCAGTTTCAACCCCGACAGGGTCGAGCAGTACTTC.

This clonotype was picked up a small number of times. The chain uses TRBV30 and TRBJ2-5; no clear D gene. The V gene's germline CDR1 is GTSNPN and CDR2 SVGIG (reference sequence). There are 13 residues in the CDR3. With 0 bases removed from V and 2 bases from J, the gap between germline ends came to 7 bases. The CDR3 bases are TGTGCCTGGAGTGTCCTTACTCAAGAGACCCAGTACTTC. Translating gives CAWSVLTQETQYF.